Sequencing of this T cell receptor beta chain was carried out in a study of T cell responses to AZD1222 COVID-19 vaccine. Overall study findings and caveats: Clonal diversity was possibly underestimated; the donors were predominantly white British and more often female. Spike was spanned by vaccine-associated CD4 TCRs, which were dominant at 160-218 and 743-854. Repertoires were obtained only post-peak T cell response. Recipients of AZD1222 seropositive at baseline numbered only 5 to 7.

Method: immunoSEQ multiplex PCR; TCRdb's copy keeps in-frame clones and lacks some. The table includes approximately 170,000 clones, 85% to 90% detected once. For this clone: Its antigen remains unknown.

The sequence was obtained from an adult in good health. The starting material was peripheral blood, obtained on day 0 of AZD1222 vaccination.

CDR3 region: CAISTTGLNEKLFF. CDR3 in DNA: TGTGCCATCAGCACGACAGGGCTTAATGAAAAACTGTTTTTT. The chain joins TRBV10-3 to TRBJ1-4; 7 bases line up with TRBD1. This CDR3 contains 14 residues. The V and J ends lost 6 bases and 4 bases, in that order; junction bases with no gene match: 5. Looked up from germline, CDR1 is ENHRY and CDR2 is SYGVKD.